A single sample is the source of the 27 T cell receptor beta chains below, sequenced in a study of regulatory T cells in long-lasting Graves disease. Construction of TCR beta libraries relied on iRepertoire HTBI primers and on Arm-PCR targeting CDR3 regions. One entry per CDR3 protein results from TCRdb running MiXCR on the multiplex PCR reads. The sample yields some 420,000 distinct CDR3 sequences, approximately 23% seen once. Time point noted: persistent/refractory GD, antithyroid drugs over 5 years with positive TRAb. Making the TCR library involved RNA that had been extracted from PBMCs. The material sequenced was peripheral blood mononuclear cells (PBMCs), taken when the disease was refractory, from a patient treated with antithyroid drugs. All receptors derive from a female donor with Graves disease.

This clonotype was seen many times. The rearrangement links TRBV12-5 to TRBJ2-5; no clear D gene. The CDR3 has 13 residues. Trimming stripped 3 bases from V and 5 bases from J, with 10 bases between. The germline V gene has CDR1 LGHNT and CDR2 FRNRAP. Here the CDR3 reads CASGFGVGETQYF. CDR3 bases: TGTGCTAGTGGTTTTGGGGTTGGGGAGACCCAGTACTTC.

This clonotype was detected many times. The rearrangement joins TRBV6-1 to TRBJ1-4; D possibly corresponds to TRBD1 (6 bases). This CDR3 is 14 amino acids long. V dropped 5 bases and J dropped 8 bases, with 15 bases sitting between them. Germline V gene lookup returns CDR1 MNHNS and CDR2 SASEGT. Here the CDR3 DNA reads TGTGCCAGCAGTATTCAGGGGCTAGGGGAAAAACTGTTTTTT. It codes for CASSIQGLGEKLFF.

This clonotype was counted at least ten times. V and J are TRBV2 and TRBJ1-2; 8 nucleotides align to TRBD1. The CDR3 has 15 residues. CDR1 is SNHLY, CDR2 FYNNEI, per germline. J was trimmed by 4 bases and V by 5 bases; bases with no gene match: 9. CDR3 loop: CASSISQGAVYGYTF. The CDR3 DNA reads as TGTGCCAGCAGTATAAGCCAGGGGGCTGTCTATGGCTACACCTTC.

At least ten counts were recorded for this clonotype. V gene TRBV11-1 combines with J gene TRBJ2-5, with D possibly being TRBD1 or TRBD2 (5 bases each). The V gene lost 4 bases and the J gene lost 13 bases, with 13 bases spanning the gap. This CDR3 region has 11 residues. CDR1 is SGHAT and CDR2 is FQDESV in the germline V gene (reference sequence). CDR3 bases: TGTGCCAGCAGCTCGGGGCCTTTTGTGTACTTC. Protein sequence: CASSSGPFVYF.

This clonotype was seen many times. CDR3 region: CAISELNPGQHQETQYF. CDR3 DNA: TGTGCCATCAGTGAGCTTAATCCGGGACAGCACCAAGAGACCCAGTACTTC. The chain joins TRBV10-3 to TRBJ2-5, with 7 bases that match TRBD1. Germline V gene lookup returns CDR1 ENHRY and CDR2 SYGVKD. V trimming: 2 bases; J trimming: 0 bases; junction bases outside the gene matches: 9. The CDR3 is 17 amino acids.

This clonotype has ten or more counts. The J gene is TRBJ1-1, the V gene TRBV7-2; TRBD1 is a possible D gene (5 bases). V was trimmed by 5 bases and J by 4 bases, leaving 14 bases between them. This CDR3 is 14 amino acids long. In germline, CDR1 is SGHTA, CDR2 FQGNSA. The CDR3 spells CASSMLGEGTEAFF. In nucleotides, the CDR3 is TGTGCCAGCAGCATGTTAGGGGAGGGCACTGAAGCTTTCTTT.

This clonotype was picked up a small number of times. The rearrangement uses TRBV28 and TRBJ2-3; possible D gene TRBD2, 6 bases. CDR3 length: 14 amino acids. Deletions cut 6 bases from V and 2 bases from J, with 12 bases between. CDR1 is MDHEN, CDR2 SYDVKM, per germline. Written as DNA, the CDR3 is TGTGCCAGCAGCCTAGGGACTGTCACAGATACGCAGTATTTT. Translation gives CASSLGTVTDTQYF.

The chain carries TRBV10-3 and TRBJ1-4; TRBD1 agrees at 9 bases. Unmatched junction bases numbered 4, after V lost 3 bases and J lost 8 bases. The CDR3 consists of 14 residues. In germline, CDR1 is ENHRY, CDR2 SYGVKD. CDR3 loop: CAISDGQGSEKLFF. For the CDR3, the DNA is TGTGCCATCAGTGATGGACAGGGGTCCGAAAAACTGTTTTTT.

This chain links TRBV5-1 with TRBJ2-2; 8 nucleotides match TRBD1. The CDR3 has 15 amino acids. CDR1 is SGHRS, CDR2 YFSETQ, per germline. Trimming took 7 bases from V and 6 from J; bases not matched to a gene: 11. The CDR3 sequence is CASGSGQALSGELFF. For the CDR3, the DNA is TGCGCCAGCGGCTCGGGACAGGCTCTTTCCGGGGAGCTGTTTTTT.

This clonotype has a handful of counts. V and J are TRBV7-2 and TRBJ2-7, with 9 bases matching TRBD1. CDR3 length equals 14 residues. The germline V gene encodes CDR1 SGHTA and CDR2 FQGNSA. V gave up 7 bases and J gave up 4 bases; unmatched junction bases: 8. The DNA of the CDR3 is TGTGCCAGCAAAAACACCGGGACAGGGTACGAGCAGTACTTC. As protein: CASKNTGTGYEQYF.

There are many counts of this clonotype. The chain uses TRBV2 and TRBJ2-1; D is undetermined. Trimming left V 7 bases short and J 15 bases short, with 19 bases between. The CDR3 totals 12 residues. Germline CDR1 SNHLY, CDR2 FYNNEI. CDR3 sequence reads: CASTDQNFGWFF. The CDR3 DNA reads TGTGCCAGCACCGACCAAAACTTCGGTTGGTTCTTC.

Ten or more counts support this clonotype. This chain joins TRBV6-5 and TRBJ2-7, with unresolved D. Trimming took off 0 bases at V and 1 base at J, with 10 bases between the two ends. Looked up from germline, CDR1 is MNHEY and CDR2 is SVGAGI. The CDR3 runs to 15 residues. CDR3 DNA sequence: TGTGCCAGCAGTTACTCACTGTCAAATTCCTACGAGCAGTACTTC. It yields the protein CASSYSLSNSYEQYF.

This rearrangement joins TRBV9 to TRBJ2-1; TRBD2 matches at 8 bases. This CDR3 comprises 14 residues. The J segment lost 9 bases and the V segment lost 3 bases, leaving 8 bases of the junction unmatched. From germline, CDR1 is SGDLS and CDR2 YYNGEE. This CDR3 reads CASSAGGAGGEQFF. CDR3 DNA: TGTGCCAGCAGCGCCGGGGGGGCGGGGGGTGAGCAGTTCTTC.

The V call is TRBV6-1, the J call TRBJ1-1, with a possible D match to TRBD1 (5 bases). The V gene's germline CDR1 is MNHNS and CDR2 SASEGT. V dropped 9 bases and J dropped 0 bases, with 14 bases sitting between them. This CDR3 spans 14 amino acids. The CDR3 loop reads CASRGKGLNTEAFF. CDR3 nucleotide sequence: TGTGCCAGTAGGGGCAAGGGGTTGAACACTGAAGCTTTCTTT.

This clonotype has only a few counts. V gene TRBV28 combines with J gene TRBJ2-7; D uncertain. Trimming cost V 2 bases and J 4 bases, with 12 bases left between them. This CDR3 is 14 amino acids long. Germline V gene sequence: CDR1 MDHEN, CDR2 SYDVKM. In DNA form, the CDR3 reads TGTGCCAGCAGTTTAGTGGCAAGACTTTACGAGCAGTACTTC. Residues: CASSLVARLYEQYF.

This clonotype was counted between two and nine times. The genes are TRBV14 and TRBJ2-7; the match to TRBD2 covers 8 bases. The V gene's germline CDR1 is SGHDN and CDR2 FVKESK. V was clipped by 8 bases and J by 5 bases; unmatched bases: 8. CDR3 length: 13 amino acids. The CDR3 bases are TGTGCCAGCGGTTTTGGCGGGGGGAACGAGCAGTACTTC. Translation: CASGFGGGNEQYF. Based on the CDR3 plus reference TRBV14 and TRBJ2-7, the full variable domain is EAGVTQFPSHSVIEKGQTVTLRCDPISGHDNLYWYRRVMGKEIKFLLHFVKESKQDESGMPNNRFLAERTGGTYSTLKVQPAELEDSGVYFCASGFGGGNEQYFGPGTRLTVT.

The sample holds a few counts of this clonotype. This rearrangement joins TRBV9 to TRBJ2-7; 8 bases match TRBD1. Germline values: CDR1 SGDLS, CDR2 YYNGEE. This CDR3 has 15 residues. The ends lost 2 bases at V and 2 bases at J; junction bases unmatched: 6. CDR3 DNA: TGTGCCAGCAGCGTGACAGGGGCCTTAACCTACGAGCAGTACTTC. Translation: CASSVTGALTYEQYF.

V and J are TRBV29-1 and TRBJ1-2, with TRBD1 matching 9 bases. This CDR3 comprises 12 residues. Germline V gives CDR1 SQVTM, CDR2 ANQGSEA. Germline trimming cut 3 bases from V and 5 bases from J; bases unmatched to any gene: 1. The CDR3 nucleotides read TGCAGCGTTGAGGACAGGGGTTATGGCTACACCTTC. Its protein product is CSVEDRGYGYTF.

This clonotype was counted at least ten times. The DNA for the CDR3 is TGTGCCAGCAGTTCCGGACAGGGATTAACTAACTATGGCTACACCTTC. It is translated as CASSSGQGLTNYGYTF. The rearrangement links TRBV28 to TRBJ1-2, with 8 bases identical to TRBD1. The J segment lost 0 bases and the V segment lost 4 bases, leaving 7 bases of the junction unmatched. CDR1 is MDHEN and CDR2 is SYDVKM in the germline V gene. The CDR3 loop spans 16 amino acids.

The table lists this clonotype with many counts. The chain couples TRBV19 to TRBJ1-2; D not certain. Trimming took off 5 bases at V and 8 bases at J, with 15 bases between the two ends. The CDR3 extends over 13 amino acids. Per the germline V gene, CDR1 is LNHDA and CDR2 is SQIVND (reference sequence). The chain's CDR3 is CASSSRTPVGYTF. The CDR3 DNA reads as TGTGCCAGTAGTTCGAGGACGCCGGTCGGCTACACCTTC.

A note on this clonotype: It differs at one base from a far larger clone, so likely a read error. The chain links TRBV12-3 or TRBV12-4 to TRBJ2-5; the D is unclear. V was pared by 6 bases and J by 7 bases, with 12 bases between. The CDR3 runs to 12 residues. This CDR3 is CASRAGRGTQYF. The CDR3 DNA is TGTGCCAGCAGGGCCGGACGAGGGACCCAGTACTTC.

Of note for this clonotype: One end of the junction is discordant with germline, which a read error may explain. The genes are TRBV20-1 and TRBJ1-5; 8 positions agree with TRBD1. The CDR3 spans 13 residues. CDR1 is DFQATT and CDR2 is SNEGSKA in the germline V gene (reference sequence). CDR3 residues: CGATQGGFRPQHF. CDR3 coding DNA: TGCGGTGCAACACAGGGGGGGTTCAGGCCCCAGCATTTT.

The sample holds a few counts of this clonotype. The chain carries TRBV19 and TRBJ1-2, with a tentative D call TRBD1 (6 bases). Germline loops: CDR1 LNHDA, CDR2 SQIVND (reference sequence). Deletions cut 5 bases from V and 5 bases from J, with 18 bases between. CDR3 length: 15 residues. For the CDR3, the DNA is TGTGCCAGTAGTGCAGACAGGAACGCGGCTTATGGCTACACCTTC. It yields the protein CASSADRNAAYGYTF.

This clonotype was seen ten or more times. This chain connects TRBV5-1 to TRBJ2-7, with 7 positions matching TRBD2. V lost 3 bases to trimming and J lost 3 bases; unmatched junction nucleotides: 3. The CDR3 is 13 amino acids. Germline V gene lookup returns CDR1 SGHRS and CDR2 YFSETQ. DNA of the CDR3: TGCGCCAGCAGCTGGACTAGTAACTACGAGCAGTACTTC. As protein: CASSWTSNYEQYF.

This chain connects TRBV5-1 to TRBJ2-5; D may correspond to TRBD1 or TRBD2 (7 bases each). Trimming removed 0 bases from V and 5 bases from J, with 20 bases in between. Germline assignment: CDR1 SGHRS and CDR2 YFSETQ. CDR3 length: 17 residues. The CDR3 DNA reads TGCGCCAGCAGCTTGGGACCGATGACAGGGAGGGTGGAGACCCAGTACTTC. Amino acids: CASSLGPMTGRVETQYF.

The chain is built from TRBV7-9 and TRBJ2-4; D gene ambiguous. This CDR3 is 14 amino acids long. Germline V gene lookup returns CDR1 SEHNR and CDR2 FQNEAQ (reference sequence). V lost 3 bases and J 7 bases, leaving 13 bases between the germline ends. The CDR3 DNA sequence: TGTGCCAGCAGCTTCGGGTCCCTGGGCAACATTCAGTACTTC. Translating it yields CASSFGSLGNIQYF.

With regard to this clonotype: A much larger clone lies a single base off, so this may be a read error. The chain is built from TRBV10-3 and TRBJ1-1, with 7 bases aligning to TRBD1. The germline gives CDR1 ENHRY, CDR2 SYGVKD. CDR3 length equals 15 residues. The CDR3 region is CDISDLTGARTEAFF. In DNA, the CDR3 is TGTGACATCAGTGACCTAACAGGGGCTCGAACTGAAGCTTTCTTT.